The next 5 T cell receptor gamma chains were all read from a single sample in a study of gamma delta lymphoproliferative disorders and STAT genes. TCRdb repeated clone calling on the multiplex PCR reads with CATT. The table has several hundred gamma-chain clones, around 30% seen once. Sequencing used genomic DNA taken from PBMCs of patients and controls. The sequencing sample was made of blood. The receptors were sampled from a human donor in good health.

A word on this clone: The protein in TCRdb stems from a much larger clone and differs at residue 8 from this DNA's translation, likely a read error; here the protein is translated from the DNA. CDR3 amino acids: CAAWVIYATGWFKIF. CDR3 nucleotide sequence: TGTGCTGCGTGGGTCATATATGCCACTGGTTGGTTCAAGATATTT. The rearrangement uses TRGV10 and TRGJP1. Assignment of the J gene here rests on matching the DNA to germline, because TCRdb gives none. TRGV10 is sorted into the ORF group, with uncertain function. With 8 bases clipped from V and 3 bases from J, the junction kept 10 bases outside the gene matches. CDR3 length equals 15 residues.

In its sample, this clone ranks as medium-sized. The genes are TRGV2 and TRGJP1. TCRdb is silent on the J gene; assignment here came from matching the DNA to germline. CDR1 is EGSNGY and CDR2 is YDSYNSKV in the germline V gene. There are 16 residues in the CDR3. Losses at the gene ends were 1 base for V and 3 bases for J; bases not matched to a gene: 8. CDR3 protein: CATWDGWVSTGWFKIF. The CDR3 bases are TGTGCCACCTGGGACGGATGGGTTTCCACTGGTTGGTTCAAGATATTT.

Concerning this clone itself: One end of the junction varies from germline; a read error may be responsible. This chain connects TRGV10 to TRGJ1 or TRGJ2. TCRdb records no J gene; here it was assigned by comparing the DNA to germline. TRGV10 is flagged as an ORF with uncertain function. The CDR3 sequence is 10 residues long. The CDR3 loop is CAGWDYKKLF. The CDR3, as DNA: TGCGCGGGGTGGGATTATAAGAAACTCTTT.

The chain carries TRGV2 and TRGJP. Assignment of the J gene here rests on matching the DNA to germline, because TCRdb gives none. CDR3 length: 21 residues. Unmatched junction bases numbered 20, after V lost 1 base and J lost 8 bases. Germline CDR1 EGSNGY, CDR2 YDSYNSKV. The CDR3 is CATWDGYTLKVDQLGKKIKVF. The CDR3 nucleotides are TGTGCCACCTGGGACGGCTACACATTAAAAGTCGACCAGTTGGGCAAAAAAATCAAGGTATTT.

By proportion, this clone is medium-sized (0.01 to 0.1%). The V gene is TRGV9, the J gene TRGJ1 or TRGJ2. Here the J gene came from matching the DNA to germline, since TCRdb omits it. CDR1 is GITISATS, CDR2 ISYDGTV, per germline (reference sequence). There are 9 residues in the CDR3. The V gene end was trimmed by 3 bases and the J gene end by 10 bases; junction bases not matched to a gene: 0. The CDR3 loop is CALWEKKLF. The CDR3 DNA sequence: TGTGCCTTGTGGGAGAAGAAACTCTTT.